This TCR beta chain originates from a study of blood T cell repertoires in COVID-19. Overall study: Whether acute or convalescent, the COVID-19 samples came from the United States, Italy and Spain. The cDNA or gDNA used as material had been derived from T cells, B-cell-depleted T cells, or PBMCs.

CDR1 and CDR2 (germline): ENHRY, SYGVKD. The CDR3 contains 15 residues. Between the trimmed V and J ends, which lost 6 bases and 0 bases, there was a span of 12 bases. Seattle's enrolled individuals joined amid active infection and were then monitored longitudinally. Per the original data handling: The assay estimated nucleated cells by amplifying reference gene primers. Produced via immunoSEQ multiplex PCR; TCRdb's table is partial and in-frame only. V, J and clone size were drawn from that table, and D and trimming were deduced from the DNA. This table has about 350,000 clones, around nine tenths appearing once.

The sequence was obtained from a woman in her sixties or seventies with COVID-19, enrolled during active disease. Source material: peripheral blood. This sequence joins TRBV10-3 and TRBJ1-3; D possibly corresponds to TRBD1 (6 bases). The CDR3 DNA reads as TGTGCCATCAGCACCGGGACACTCTCTGGAAACACCATATATTTT. This encodes CAISTGTLSGNTIYF.